Presented here are 27 T cell receptor beta chains from one specimen sequenced in a study of T-cell reconstitution after alpha-beta-depleted transplantation in children. Unique molecular identifiers were incorporated when the TCRbeta library was constructed. TCRdb re-derived calls from the PCR reads in MiXCR, one entry per CDR3 protein. This sample carries about 150,000 distinct CDR3 sequences, roughly 10% of them seen once, and the ten largest clones take about 13%. This specimen was PBMCs, taken before TCRalphabeta/CD19-depleted stem cell transplant. All receptors derive from a boy aged 2 to 10 with acute myeloid leukemia, due to receive a stem cell transplant.

This clonotype has at least ten counts. The chain employs TRBV2 and TRBJ2-3; 9 bases line up with TRBD2. The CDR3 has 15 amino acids. Germline V lookup: CDR1 SNHLY, CDR2 FYNNEI. V was pared by 4 bases and J by 6 bases, with 8 bases of the junction left unmatched. The CDR3 spells CASSVSSGGRDTQYF. CDR3 in DNA: TGTGCCAGCAGTGTATCGAGCGGGGGGCGCGATACGCAGTATTTT.

Ten or more counts support this clonotype. The V gene is TRBV5-1, the J gene TRBJ1-1; D remains ambiguous. Germline V lookup: CDR1 SGHRS, CDR2 YFSETQ. The ends were cut back, 4 bases at V and 1 base at J, with 11 bases in the middle. The CDR3 consists of 14 residues. The CDR3 sequence: CASSPLWENTEAFF. The CDR3 DNA follows: TGCGCCAGCAGCCCCCTTTGGGAGAACACTGAAGCTTTCTTT.

There are many counts of this clonotype. The rearrangement joins TRBV20-1 to TRBJ2-5, with 12 bases lining up with TRBD2. This CDR3 has 17 amino acids. Germline trimming cut 1 base from V and 1 base from J; bases unmatched to any gene: 7. The germline V gene encodes CDR1 DFQATT and CDR2 SNEGSKA (reference sequence). As DNA, the CDR3 is TGCAGTGCTAGAGGATGGCTAGCGGGAGGGCCCCAAGAGACCCAGTACTTC. Its protein is CSARGWLAGGPQETQYF.

The sample holds many counts of this clonotype. The rearrangement joins TRBV6-5 to TRBJ2-7; 11 nucleotides match TRBD2. The germline V gene encodes CDR1 MNHEY and CDR2 SVGAGI. The junction had 6 bases not matched to a gene; V was cut back by 4 bases and J by 4 bases. CDR3 size: 15 residues. CDR3 DNA sequence: TGTGCCAGCAGTTTCATAGCGGGAGGGCCTTACGAGCAGTACTTC. This gives the protein CASSFIAGGPYEQYF.

A word on this clonotype: One base away lies a much larger clone, so this may be a sequencing read error. The chain has TRBV29-1 and TRBJ2-5; D remains unclear. Germline CDR1 is SQVTM and CDR2 is ANQGSEA. CDR3 size: 12 residues. This CDR3 reads CSVTAFQEPQYF. The DNA for the CDR3 is TGCAGCGTGACGGCTTTCCAAGAGCCCCAGTACTTC.

This clonotype was observed many times. The chain links TRBV6-1 to TRBJ1-5, with unresolved D. CDR3 size: 11 residues. Germline loops: CDR1 MNHNS, CDR2 SASEGT. The V end was cut by 2 bases, the J end by 7 bases, with 3 bases between. The CDR3: CASSEQQPQHF. In DNA form, the CDR3 reads TGTGCCAGCAGTGAACAACAGCCCCAGCATTTT.

At least ten counts were recorded for this clonotype. The V call is TRBV20-1, the J call TRBJ2-7; 10 bases are a match to TRBD2. Germline CDR1 is DFQATT and CDR2 is SNEGSKA (reference sequence). The CDR3 has 14 residues. The junction had 7 bases not matched to a gene; V was cut back by 0 bases and J by 8 bases. The DNA for the CDR3 is TGCAGTGCTAGAGATCGGCTAGCGGGAGACAAGCAGTACTTC. It codes for CSARDRLAGDKQYF.

This clonotype was recorded a few times. The chain has TRBV2 and TRBJ2-5; 14 positions match TRBD2. The CDR3 has 18 amino acids. Germline-derived CDR1 and CDR2 are SNHLY and FYNNEI. The trim removed 10 bases at V and 2 bases at J, leaving 15 bases unmatched. CDR3 residues: CAISPGLAGGGWQETQYF. In DNA form, the CDR3 reads TGTGCCATCAGCCCCGGACTAGCGGGAGGTGGGTGGCAAGAGACCCAGTACTTC.

Many counts were recorded for this clonotype. The chain uses TRBV20-1 and TRBJ1-6, with 9 bases fitting TRBD1. Germline CDR1 and CDR2: DFQATT and SNEGSKA (reference sequence). V trimming: 1 base; J trimming: 10 bases; junction bases outside the gene matches: 14. The CDR3 totals 17 residues. The CDR3 DNA reads as TGCAGTGCTAGAGTCCCTCCCGACAGGGGGTATTGGTCACCCCTCCACTTT. The encoded protein is CSARVPPDRGYWSPLHF.

This clonotype occurred many times. The chain carries TRBV12-3 or TRBV12-4 and TRBJ2-5, with 11 bases lining up with TRBD2. Trimming removed 6 bases from V and 5 bases from J; junction bases left unmatched: 11. There are 16 residues in the CDR3. For the CDR3, the DNA is TGTGCCAGCAGCTCGACTAGCGGGGCTTTAGGGGAGACCCAGTACTTC. Translating gives CASSSTSGALGETQYF.

This clonotype was seen many times. This chain joins TRBV7-3 and TRBJ2-1; a possible D gene is TRBD2 (7 bases). The CDR3 spans 15 residues. Germline assignment: CDR1 SGHTA and CDR2 FQGTGA. V was clipped by 1 base and J by 6 bases, with 13 bases between them. CDR3: CASSLMGGPLNEQFF. CDR3 bases: TGTGCCAGCAGCTTAATGGGGGGGCCTCTCAATGAGCAGTTCTTC. Together with reference TRBV7-3 and TRBJ2-1, the CDR3 gives the full variable domain: GAGVSQTPSNKVTEKGKYVELRCDPISGHTALYWYRQSLGQGPEFLIYFQGTGAADDSGLPNDRFFAVRPEGSVSTLKIQRTERGDSAVYLCASSLMGGPLNEQFFGPGTRLTVL.

This clonotype was picked up many times. The chain employs TRBV20-1 and TRBJ1-6, with D unclear. Germline-derived CDR1 and CDR2 are DFQATT and SNEGSKA (reference sequence). The CDR3 loop spans 16 amino acids. Trimming left V 0 bases short and J 0 bases short, with 9 bases between. This chain's CDR3 is CSARDVRYSYNSPLHF. Written as DNA, the CDR3 is TGCAGTGCTAGAGATGTCCGTTACTCCTATAATTCACCCCTCCACTTT.

Many counts were recorded for this clonotype. This chain uses TRBV9 with TRBJ1-3, with 8 bases matching TRBD1. The ends lost 1 base at V and 0 bases at J; junction bases unmatched: 6. Germline CDR1 SGDLS, CDR2 YYNGEE. The CDR3 is 17 residues long. For the CDR3, the DNA is TGTGCCAGCAGCGTATCCGGGACAGGAGACTCTGGAAACACCATATATTTT. This translates into CASSVSGTGDSGNTIYF.

At least ten counts were recorded for this clonotype. The chain links TRBV18 to TRBJ1-4; weak D call: TRBD1 (5 bases). The V end was cut by 2 bases, the J end by 8 bases, with 15 bases between. The CDR3 is 15 amino acids. The germline CDR1 and CDR2 sequences are KGHSH and LQKENI. CDR3 sequence: CASSPRQGVGEKLFF. The CDR3 DNA is TGTGCCAGCTCACCAAGGCAGGGCGTAGGCGAAAAACTGTTTTTT.

This clonotype was counted ten times or more. This rearrangement joins TRBV29-1 to TRBJ2-5; 7 nucleotides match TRBD2. The V segment lost 7 bases and the J segment 5 bases; nucleotides outside the gene matches: 19. There are 16 residues in the CDR3. Germline V CDR1 and CDR2: SQVTM, ANQGSEA. CDR3 sequence reads: CSAVPVVGGREETQYF. The CDR3 nucleotides are TGCAGCGCGGTCCCAGTAGTAGGCGGGAGAGAGGAGACCCAGTACTTC.

This clonotype was picked up many times. The V and J genes are TRBV7-8 and TRBJ2-4, with TRBD2 as a possible D gene (6 bases). The length of the CDR3 is 16 residues. The germline gives CDR1 SGHVS, CDR2 FQNEAQ. The germline V and J ends were trimmed by 1 base and 9 bases, with 19 bases remaining between them. The CDR3 DNA is TGTGCCAGCAGCTTAGGTTACCGGGGGAGAGGGGCCATTCAGTACTTC. This gives the protein CASSLGYRGRGAIQYF.

This clonotype came up many times. The rearrangement joins TRBV4-1 to TRBJ1-6; D is uncertain. The germline gives CDR1 MGHRA, CDR2 YSYEKL. The CDR3 consists of 17 residues. The V and J ends lost 0 bases and 6 bases respectively, with 15 bases between them. Written as DNA, the CDR3 is TGCGCCAGCAGCCAAGATTTCCGGGATCCTCTTAATTCACCCCTCCACTTT. Translating gives CASSQDFRDPLNSPLHF.

As regards this clonotype: A much larger clone sits a single nucleotide away, making a read error possible. The rearrangement uses TRBV20-1 and TRBJ1-5; no clear D gene. The length of the CDR3 is 17 residues. Germline assignment: CDR1 DFQATT and CDR2 SNEGSKA (reference sequence). The CDR3 nucleotides are TGCTGTGCTAGAGGCCCGAATAGTTGGGCTAGCAATCAGCCCCAGCATTTT. Its translation: CCARGPNSWASNQPQHF.

This clonotype was counted at least ten times. The rearrangement links TRBV12-3 or TRBV12-4 to TRBJ2-3, with D tentatively TRBD2 (6 bases). The CDR3 covers 17 residues. V was clipped by 5 bases and J by 6 bases, with 24 bases between them. The CDR3 sequence: CASSTLGSTGEPDTQYF. The CDR3 DNA sequence: TGTGCCAGCAGTACTCTGGGATCAACGGGAGAGCCCGATACGCAGTATTTT.

In its sample, this clonotype was seen many times. CDR3 residues: CASSDGYYGYTF. The CDR3 nucleotides are TGTGCCAGCAGCGACGGATACTATGGCTACACCTTC. The chain employs TRBV3-1 and TRBJ1-2; D unclear. CDR3 length: 12 residues. V dropped 5 bases and J dropped 3 bases, with 7 bases sitting between them. Germline values: CDR1 LGHDT, CDR2 YNNKEL (reference sequence).

In regard to this clonotype: Possible read error: a much larger clone is one base away. The chain carries TRBV11-2 and TRBJ1-2; D is undetermined. Per germline, CDR1 SGHAT and CDR2 FQNNGV. The CDR3 extends over 15 amino acids. The CDR3 here is CASSFSRSANYGYPF. CDR3 in DNA: TGTGCCAGCAGCTTTTCCAGGTCGGCGAACTATGGCTACCCCTTC.

This clonotype appeared many times. This chain connects TRBV20-1 to TRBJ2-1; D is uncertain. The CDR3 is 14 residues long. CDR1 is DFQATT, CDR2 SNEGSKA, per germline (reference sequence). The ends were cut back, 1 base at V and 2 bases at J, with 9 bases in the middle. CDR3: CSARVPGAYNEQFF. The DNA for the CDR3 is TGCAGTGCTAGAGTCCCGGGCGCCTACAATGAGCAGTTCTTC.

This clonotype was detected ten times or more. The chain recombines TRBV7-9 with TRBJ2-5, with D hard to call. This CDR3 has 14 amino acids. Germline loops: CDR1 SEHNR, CDR2 FQNEAQ (reference sequence). The germline V and J ends were trimmed by 4 bases and 2 bases, with 11 bases remaining between them. The CDR3, as DNA: TGTGCCAGCAGCTCGCCTACCGATCAAGAGACCCAGTACTTC. Translation: CASSSPTDQETQYF.

This clonotype was detected many times. The rearrangement uses TRBV20-1 and TRBJ2-1, with D possibly TRBD1 on 5 matching bases. The CDR3 totals 14 residues. The V end was cut by 4 bases, the J end by 9 bases, with 19 bases between. Germline values: CDR1 DFQATT, CDR2 SNEGSKA (reference sequence). For the CDR3, the DNA is TGCAGTGCTACATCAGGGTTAGGTACCGGTGAGCAGTTCTTC. This codes for CSATSGLGTGEQFF.

As for this clonotype: One base away lies a much larger clone, so this may be a sequencing read error. This chain links TRBV20-1 with TRBJ1-1; D not resolved. The CDR3 length is 12 residues. V lost 4 bases, J lost 2 bases, and 8 bases lay in between. Germline CDR1 reads DFQATT; CDR2 reads SNEGSKA (reference sequence). The CDR3 DNA sequence: TGCAGTGCTAAACAAAAAAACACTGAAGCTTTCTTT. Residues: CSAKQKNTEAFF.

In this sample, this clonotype turned up many times. The chain has TRBV15 and TRBJ2-1; 7 bases align to TRBD2. In germline, CDR1 is LNHNV, CDR2 YYDKDF (reference sequence). This CDR3 has 14 amino acids. V shed 5 bases and J 6 bases; nucleotides not matched to a gene: 7. The CDR3 sequence: CATSFSLAVNEQFF. CDR3 sequence (DNA): TGTGCCACCAGCTTTTCTCTAGCGGTCAATGAGCAGTTCTTC.

This clonotype was counted many times. At one end the junction does not follow the germline gene, possibly because of a read error. This rearrangement joins TRBV20-1 to TRBJ1-1, with D unresolved. The CDR3 loop spans 13 amino acids. The germline gives CDR1 DFQATT, CDR2 SNEGSKA (reference sequence). This CDR3 reads CSARDILLTEGIF. CDR3 bases: TGCAGTGCTAGAGACATACTCCTCACTGAAGGGATCTTT.